The 11 T cell receptor beta chains listed next were all sequenced from one sample in a study of control samples from healthy donors and cancer patients. The table came from immunoSEQ multiplex PCR; TCRdb's copy has only in-frame clones and leaves some out. Among roughly 47,000 clones listed, about 89% were seen once. The sample comprised PBMCs. Receptors were obtained from a woman aged 55-70 years with lung cancer.

The CDR3, as DNA: TGTGCCAGCAGCTTAGACAGTAGTAGTGAGCAGTTCTTC. Protein: CASSLDSSSEQFF. The chain recombines TRBV11-3 with TRBJ2-1, with no clear D. Germline values: CDR1 SGHNT, CDR2 YENEEA. Trimming took off 0 bases at V and 9 bases at J, with 9 bases between the two ends. The CDR3 spans 13 residues. The full variable domain, completed using reference TRBV11-3 and TRBJ2-1, is EAGVVQSPRYKIIEKKQPVAFWCNPISGHNTLYWYLQNLGQGPELLIRYENEEAVDDSQLPKDRFSAERLKGVDSTLKIQPAELGDSAVYLCASSLDSSSEQFFGPGTRLTVL.

This chain connects TRBV29-1 to TRBJ1-1, with a possible D match to TRBD1 (5 bases). Germline assignment: CDR1 SQVTM and CDR2 ANQGSEA. The V end lost 4 bases, the J end lost 10 bases, and 10 bases lay between the germline ends. The CDR3 is 10 residues long. CDR3 nucleotides: TGCAGCGTTGGGGGGGACGGAGCTTTCTTT. This translates into CSVGGDGAFF.

This clone was counted once. This sequence joins TRBV5-1 and TRBJ2-1; no definite D call. The CDR3 runs to 16 residues. Trimming pared 2 bases from V and 5 bases from J, leaving 17 bases between. Germline-derived CDR1 and CDR2 are SGHRS and YFSETQ. The chain's CDR3 is CASSLSDRTLNNEQFF. The DNA for the CDR3 is TGCGCCAGCAGCTTAAGTGACCGTACACTAAACAATGAGCAGTTCTTC.

V is TRBV20-1 and J is TRBJ2-1; D is unresolved. Deletions cut 7 bases from V and 4 bases from J, with 8 bases between. The CDR3 contains 11 residues. Germline CDR1 DFQATT, CDR2 SNEGSKA (reference sequence). The CDR3 DNA sequence: TGCAGTGTGGACGGATACAATGAGCAGTTCTTC. It encodes CSVDGYNEQFF.

The chain uses TRBV10-1 and TRBJ2-2, with 8 bases identical to TRBD2. The CDR3 length is 15 residues. The V segment lost 0 bases and the J segment 5 bases; nucleotides outside the gene matches: 2. Germline CDR1 WNHNN, CDR2 SYGVQD (reference sequence). CDR3 amino acids: CASSESPGGTGELFF. For the CDR3, the DNA is TGCGCCAGCAGTGAGTCGCCGGGAGGGACCGGGGAGCTGTTTTTT.

The chain joins TRBV15 to TRBJ2-7; D perhaps matches TRBD2 (5 bases). This CDR3 has 16 residues. The V end lost 1 base, the J end lost 6 bases, and 19 bases lay between the germline ends. CDR1 and CDR2 from the germline V gene are LNHNV and YYDKDF (reference sequence). CDR3 DNA sequence: TGTGCCACCAGCAGAGGGCATTTGGGTGGACGGGGCGAGCAGTACTTC. This gives the protein CATSRGHLGGRGEQYF.

The V call is TRBV19, the J call TRBJ1-4; maybe TRBD1 (5 bases). V was pared by 3 bases and J by 6 bases, with 11 bases between. The CDR3 sequence is 14 residues long. Germline CDR1 is LNHDA and CDR2 is SQIVND (reference sequence). The CDR3 region is CASSIQGGDEKLFF. The CDR3 DNA follows: TGTGCCAGTAGTATCCAGGGAGGGGATGAAAAACTGTTTTTT.

This chain joins TRBV24-1 and TRBJ2-3, with 12 bases lining up with TRBD2. Trimming at V came to 5 bases and at J to 4 bases, leaving 6 bases not matched to a gene. CDR3 length: 16 residues. CDR1 is KGHDR, CDR2 SFDVKD, per germline. The CDR3: CATSVPTSGSADTQYF. The CDR3 nucleotides read TGTGCCACCAGTGTCCCGACTAGCGGGAGTGCAGATACGCAGTATTTT.

This chain uses TRBV20-1 with TRBJ2-3; 7 bases match TRBD2. CDR3 length equals 14 residues. Germline V gene lookup returns CDR1 DFQATT and CDR2 SNEGSKA (reference sequence). Trimming removed 3 bases from V and 2 bases from J; junction bases left unmatched: 5. Written as DNA, the CDR3 is TGCAGTGCTAGTCTTCGGGAGGACACAGATACGCAGTATTTT. Protein sequence: CSASLREDTDTQYF.

The gene calls are TRBV5-4 and TRBJ1-2; D is unclear. Germline V CDR1 and CDR2: SGHNT, YYREEE (reference sequence). The ends were cut back, 2 bases at V and 2 bases at J, with 4 bases in the middle. The CDR3 extends over 12 amino acids. CDR3 nucleotides: TGTGCCAGCAGCTTCTTGAACTATGGCTACACCTTC. Its translation: CASSFLNYGYTF.

The rearrangement joins TRBV5-1 to TRBJ2-5, with D hard to call. Germline V CDR1 and CDR2: SGHRS, YFSETQ. There are 16 residues in the CDR3. V shed 3 bases and J shed 4 bases, with 19 bases lying between them. CDR3 residues: CASSSTTRVVGETQYF. The CDR3 DNA reads TGCGCCAGCAGCTCCACGACTCGTGTGGTGGGAGAGACCCAGTACTTC.